This T cell receptor beta chain was found in a study of vaccination effects on CD4 cells after COVID-19. Study results and caveats: Few convalescent patients were included, and no early post-infection timepoints were sampled. Vaccine- and infection-induced clones showed marked clonal contraction late following vaccination.

CDR3 length equals 17 residues. J gave up 6 bases and V 4 bases, and 12 bases lay outside the gene matches. Germline V gives CDR1 SGHTA, CDR2 FQGNSA. This clone was observed a handful of times. What it binds is unknown. Prior to sequencing, the ViraFEST assay stimulated PBMC with viral peptide pools, which expanded the antigen-specific CD4+ T cells. Subsequent to a culture period of 10 to 11 days, CD4+ T cells were isolated. Their SARS-CoV-2 infection, verified by PCR, occurred between March and December 2020. Researchers reported culturing more than 1.5 million PBMC in each well, adding around 10 IU/ml IL-2 and approximately 10 ug/ml peptides. Cultures received IL-2 medium that replaced half the medium on days 3 and 7. Libraries were prepared by immunoSEQ multiplex PCR; TCRdb keeps only in-frame clonotypes and omits some of them. The sample yields tens of thousands of clones, 73% seen once.

Sequenced here: CD4+ T cells from PBMCs cultured with a peptide pool, sampled before COVID-19 vaccination. This chain joins TRBV7-2 and TRBJ2-7, with TRBD2 matching 13 bases. The receptor was derived from a human donor who had a prior SARS-CoV-2 infection. The CDR3 sequence: CASSSRLAGGPLSEQYF. The CDR3 nucleotides read TGTGCCAGCAGCTCGAGACTAGCGGGGGGTCCTCTCAGCGAGCAGTACTTC.